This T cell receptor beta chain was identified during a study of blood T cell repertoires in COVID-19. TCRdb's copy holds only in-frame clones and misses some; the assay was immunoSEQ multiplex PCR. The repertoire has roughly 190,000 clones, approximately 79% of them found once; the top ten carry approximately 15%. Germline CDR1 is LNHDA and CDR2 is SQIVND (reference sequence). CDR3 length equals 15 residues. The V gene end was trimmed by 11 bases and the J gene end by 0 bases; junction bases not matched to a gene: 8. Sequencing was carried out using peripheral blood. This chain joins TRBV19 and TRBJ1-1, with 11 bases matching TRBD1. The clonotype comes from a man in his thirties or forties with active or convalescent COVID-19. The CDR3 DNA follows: TGTGCCGCCGGACAGGGGGCGAGGATGAACACTGAAGCTTTCTTT. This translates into CAAGQGARMNTEAFF. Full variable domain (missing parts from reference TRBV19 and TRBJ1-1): DGGITQSPKYLFRKEGQNVTLSCEQNLNHDAMYWYRQDPGQGLRLIYYSQIVNDFQKGDIAEGYSVSREKKESFPLTVTSAQKNPTAFYLCAAGQGARMNTEAFFGQGTRLTVV.